Listed here are 30 T cell receptor beta chains from one sample, sequenced in a study of sequential checkpoint blockade in melanoma. Only in-frame clones appear in the TCRdb table, and some are missing; sequencing was by immunoSEQ multiplex PCR. Here the sample spans roughly 11,000 clones, approximately 67% being singletons. Treatment given: randomized to nivolumab then ipilimumab (arm A) or the reverse (arm B). The specimen comprised CD8+ T cells sorted from blood (inferred from file names), sampled from a patient given nivolumab and ipilimumab in sequence. These receptors came from a human donor with melanoma.

The J gene is TRBJ2-4, the V gene TRBV14; 8 bases are shared with TRBD1. CDR3 length: 17 amino acids. CDR1 and CDR2 (germline): SGHDN, FVKESK. Losses at the gene ends were 4 bases for V and 1 base for J; bases not matched to a gene: 9. The CDR3 DNA follows: TGTGCCAGCAGCCCTCTCGTCAGGGGGCGGGCCAAAAACATTCAGTACTTC. This sequence encodes CASSPLVRGRAKNIQYF.

CDR3 residues: CASSLGTLSNQPQHF. The CDR3 bases are TGCGCCAGCAGCTTGGGGACACTAAGCAATCAGCCCCAGCATTTT. The chain has TRBV5-1 and TRBJ1-5; a weak D match, TRBD1 (5 bases). Looked up from germline, CDR1 is SGHRS and CDR2 is YFSETQ. The CDR3 loop spans 15 amino acids. V was pared by 0 bases and J by 1 base, with 8 bases between.

This clone was seen a few times. This chain links TRBV21-1 with TRBJ1-5. TRBV21-1 is listed as a pseudogene. The CDR3 has 18 residues. CDR3 in amino acids: CASSKRRLGCDSNQPQHF. CDR3 nucleotide sequence: TGTGCCAGCAGCAAAAGGAGGCTGGGTTGTGATAGCAATCAGCCCCAGCATTTT.

To note about this clone: This same CDR3 is encoded by further DNA sequences in the sample. This chain uses TRBV30 with TRBJ1-1; D is uncertain. Germline loops: CDR1 GTSNPN, CDR2 SVGIG (reference sequence). Trimming took off 3 bases at V and 1 base at J, with 9 bases between the two ends. The CDR3 runs to 13 residues. The CDR3 nucleotides are TGTGCCTGGAGCCCAAGAGAGAACACTGAAGCTTTCTTT. Amino acid sequence: CAWSPRENTEAFF.

The chain carries TRBV27 and TRBJ2-1; 8 positions agree with TRBD2. Per germline, CDR1 MNHEY and CDR2 SMNVEV (reference sequence). J gave up 3 bases and V 5 bases, and 3 bases lay outside the gene matches. The CDR3 loop spans 14 amino acids. The CDR3 loop reads CASSLAGRYNEQFF. The CDR3 DNA reads TGTGCCAGCAGTCTAGCGGGCCGCTACAATGAGCAGTTCTTC.

This clone has a single count. The chain links TRBV13 to TRBJ2-5; D may be TRBD1 (6 bases). From germline, CDR1 is PRHDT and CDR2 FYEKMQ (reference sequence). Deletions cut 7 bases from V and 4 bases from J, with 16 bases between. The length of the CDR3 is 14 residues. This chain's CDR3 is CASTPGHRAETQYF. The CDR3 DNA reads TGTGCCAGCACTCCGGGACATCGGGCAGAGACCCAGTACTTC.

The V and J genes are TRBV4-2 and TRBJ1-1; D uncertain. The CDR3 is 14 residues long. Trimming stripped 5 bases from V and 0 bases from J, with 10 bases between. Germline values: CDR1 LGHNA, CDR2 YNFKEQ. The CDR3 DNA reads TGTGCCAGCAGCTTGGGAGGGTTGAACACTGAAGCTTTCTTT. Translated: CASSLGGLNTEAFF.

The gene calls are TRBV6-5 and TRBJ1-1, with D possibly being TRBD1 (5 bases). The germline V gene encodes CDR1 MNHEY and CDR2 SVGAGI. The V gene lost 5 bases and the J gene lost 8 bases, with 6 bases spanning the gap. The CDR3 is 10 amino acids. The CDR3 is CASSAGEAFF. The CDR3 nucleotides are TGTGCCAGCAGTGCAGGGGAAGCTTTCTTT.

Here the CDR3 reads CASSKTGRDYGYTF. The CDR3 DNA is TGTGCCAGCAGCAAAACAGGGAGGGACTATGGCTACACCTTC. V usage is TRBV9 and J usage is TRBJ1-2, with D possibly matching TRBD1 (6 bases). V lost 4 bases and J 3 bases, leaving 13 bases between the germline ends. Germline values: CDR1 SGDLS, CDR2 YYNGEE. The CDR3 has 14 amino acids.

The rearrangement joins TRBV18 to TRBJ2-7, with 8 bases aligning to TRBD1. The CDR3 totals 14 residues. Germline CDR1 KGHSH, CDR2 LQKENI. J was trimmed by 3 bases and V by 4 bases; bases with no gene match: 5. The CDR3: CASSQGTGHYEQYF. CDR3 bases: TGTGCCAGCTCACAGGGGACAGGACACTACGAGCAGTACTTC.

The chain employs TRBV10-3 and TRBJ2-5; TRBD2 is a possible D gene (6 bases). Germline V gene data show CDR1 as ENHRY and CDR2 as SYGVKD. Between the trimmed V and J ends, which lost 6 bases and 1 base, there was a span of 12 bases. CDR3 length equals 14 residues. CDR3 nucleotides: TGTGCCATCAGAATGGACTATGGCCAAGAGACCCAGTACTTC. It specifies CAIRMDYGQETQYF.

This clone appeared a few times. The J gene is TRBJ1-5, the V gene TRBV28; 10 bases are shared with TRBD1. This CDR3 has 14 amino acids. Germline assignment: CDR1 MDHEN and CDR2 SYDVKM. V lost 7 bases and J lost 4; bases outside the gene matches: 4. CDR3 DNA sequence: TGTGCCAGCAACGACAGGGGGCGAAATCAGCCCCAGCATTTT. Amino acids: CASNDRGRNQPQHF.

V usage is TRBV7-8 and J usage is TRBJ2-1, with TRBD2 identical over 8 bases. There are 15 residues in the CDR3. Germline V lookup: CDR1 SGHVS, CDR2 FQNEAQ. Trimming removed 1 base from V and 9 bases from J; junction bases left unmatched: 8. DNA of the CDR3: TGTGCCAGCAGCTTAGGCGGGGGGCCCTTTAGTGAGCAGTTCTTC. Translated, it gives CASSLGGGPFSEQFF.

Here the CDR3 reads CASSDKNTEAFF. The CDR3 DNA reads as TGTGCCAGCAGCGACAAGAACACTGAAGCTTTCTTT. The J gene is TRBJ1-1, the V gene TRBV7-9; D unclear. V was pared by 5 bases and J by 1 base, with 5 bases between. CDR3 length: 12 residues. Germline loops: CDR1 SEHNR, CDR2 FQNEAQ (reference sequence).

The chain links TRBV6-4 to TRBJ2-2, with a possible D match to TRBD2 (6 bases). The V and J ends lost 4 bases and 3 bases respectively, with 12 bases between them. The CDR3 contains 15 residues. Per the germline V gene, CDR1 is MRHNA and CDR2 is SNTAGT. CDR3 loop: CASSVGGFDTGELFF. The CDR3 DNA reads TGTGCCAGCAGTGTCGGAGGGTTCGACACCGGGGAGCTGTTTTTT.

V gene TRBV10-3 combines with J gene TRBJ1-1; D unresolved. Between the trimmed V and J ends, which lost 6 bases and 2 bases, there was a span of 10 bases. Per the germline V gene, CDR1 is ENHRY and CDR2 is SYGVKD. The CDR3 spans 13 residues. The CDR3 spells CAISEQINTEAFF. CDR3 in DNA: TGTGCCATCAGCGAACAGATTAACACTGAAGCTTTCTTT.

This sequence joins TRBV4-3 and TRBJ2-7, with 7 nucleotides matching TRBD2. The germline V gene has CDR1 LGHNA and CDR2 YSLEER. There are 15 residues in the CDR3. V was pared by 1 base and J by 1 base, with 4 bases of the junction left unmatched. Here the CDR3 reads CASSQVLAVSYEQYF. The CDR3 DNA reads as TGCGCCAGCAGCCAAGTCCTAGCGGTATCCTACGAGCAGTACTTC.

The chain has TRBV5-6 and TRBJ1-1; 8 nucleotides align to TRBD1. The CDR3 sequence is 16 residues long. Germline-derived CDR1 and CDR2 are SGHDT and YYEEEE. The trim removed 1 base at V and 11 bases at J, leaving 16 bases unmatched. CDR3 in DNA: TGTGCCAGCAGCTTGTCTGGACAGGGTACAATGGTCTTGGCTTTCTTT. Translation gives CASSLSGQGTMVLAFF.

The chain has TRBV12-5 and TRBJ2-3, with D maybe TRBD2 (7 bases). This CDR3 has 14 residues. Germline V gene data show CDR1 as LGHNT and CDR2 as FRNRAP. Trimming took 6 bases from V and 4 from J, leaving 14 bases between them. The CDR3 coding sequence is TGTGCTAGTGGCTTAGGGGGGGCGGCAGATACGCAGTATTTT. Protein product: CASGLGGAADTQYF.

This clone was picked up a small number of times. The CDR3, as DNA: TGTGCCACCAGCAGTTTTGGGACAGGGGTTGGTGAGCAGTACTTC. Encoded protein: CATSSFGTGVGEQYF. The chain has TRBV15 and TRBJ2-7; 10 bases are shared with TRBD1. The CDR3 has 15 amino acids. CDR1 and CDR2 from the germline V gene are LNHNV and YYDKDF (reference sequence). The V gene end was trimmed by 3 bases and the J gene end by 7 bases; junction bases not matched to a gene: 9. The whole variable domain, filled in from reference TRBV15 and TRBJ2-7, reads DAMVIQNPRYQVTQFGKPVTLSCSQTLNHNVMYWYQQKSSQAPKLLFHYYDKDFNNEADTPDNFQSRRPNTSFCFLDIRSPGLGDTAMYLCATSSFGTGVGEQYFGPGTRLTVT.

The CDR3 loop reads CASSYLFLDRGYGYTF. DNA for the CDR3: TGTGCCAGCAGTTACTTGTTTCTGGACAGGGGCTATGGCTACACCTTC. This chain uses TRBV6-5 with TRBJ1-2; 9 nucleotides align to TRBD1. V shed 1 base and J 4 bases; nucleotides not matched to a gene: 7. This CDR3 region has 16 residues. Germline V lookup: CDR1 MNHEY, CDR2 SVGAGI.

Concerning this clone: Other nucleotide sequences from this sample produce the same CDR3. The genes are TRBV4-3 and TRBJ2-7; D uncertain. The germline CDR1 and CDR2 sequences are LGHNA and YSLEER. V was shortened by 3 bases and J by 0 bases, with 6 bases between the two germline ends. The CDR3 totals 13 residues. The CDR3, as DNA: TGCGCCAGCAGCCAGGGCCTCTCCTACGAGCAGTACTTC. This gives the protein CASSQGLSYEQYF.

The chain joins TRBV9 to TRBJ2-7; maybe TRBD1 (6 bases). This CDR3 has 15 amino acids. V lost 0 bases to trimming and J lost 0 bases, with 10 bases between them. The V gene's germline CDR1 is SGDLS and CDR2 YYNGEE. This CDR3 reads CASSVGGTHSYEQYF. The CDR3, as DNA: TGTGCCAGCAGCGTAGGGGGGACACACTCCTACGAGCAGTACTTC.

The chain employs TRBV6-5 and TRBJ1-5; 10 nucleotides align to TRBD1. The length of the CDR3 is 15 residues. Losses at the gene ends were 6 bases for V and 9 bases for J; bases not matched to a gene: 11. In germline, CDR1 is MNHEY, CDR2 SVGAGI. CDR3 DNA: TGTGCCAGCAGGTACCGACAGGGGGCCCTTGGGCCCCAGCATTTT. This translates into CASRYRQGALGPQHF.

The V and J genes are TRBV10-3 and TRBJ2-1, with D possibly matching TRBD2 (5 bases). The CDR3 runs 14 residues. Trimming pared 7 bases from V and 4 bases from J, leaving 14 bases between. Germline CDR1 ENHRY, CDR2 SYGVKD. This CDR3 is CAITDLEHYNEQFF. CDR3 DNA: TGTGCCATCACGGACTTAGAGCATTACAATGAGCAGTTCTTC.

The chain couples TRBV7-9 to TRBJ1-1, with 9 bases matching TRBD1. In germline, CDR1 is SEHNR, CDR2 FQNEAQ (reference sequence). Unmatched junction bases numbered 7, after V lost 5 bases and J lost 3 bases. This CDR3 has 15 residues. The CDR3 DNA follows: TGTGCCAGCAGCCCTGGACAGGGGCCCTACACTGAAGCTTTCTTT. Its protein is CASSPGQGPYTEAFF. The full variable domain, with the rest looked up from reference TRBV7-9 and TRBJ1-1, is DTGVSQNPRHKITKRGQNVTFRCDPISEHNRLYWYRQTLGQGPEFLTYFQNEAQLEKSRLLSDRFSAERPKGSFSTLEIQRTEQGDSAMYLCASSPGQGPYTEAFFGQGTRLTVV.

The chain joins TRBV28 to TRBJ2-7; weak D call: TRBD2 (6 bases). The CDR3 sequence is 14 residues long. Trimming took off 7 bases at V and 6 bases at J, with 19 bases between the two ends. Germline CDR1 and CDR2: MDHEN and SYDVKM. For the CDR3, the DNA is TGTGCCAGCAACTACGGGACTCTGGGGGGCGAGCAGTACTTC. Amino acid sequence: CASNYGTLGGEQYF.

The chain combines TRBV4-1 with TRBJ2-1; 8 bases are a match to TRBD2. The germline V gene encodes CDR1 MGHRA and CDR2 YSYEKL. This CDR3 region has 16 residues. The V segment lost 1 base and the J segment 10 bases; nucleotides outside the gene matches: 12. The CDR3 spells CASSQGGAGGFREQFF. The CDR3, as DNA: TGCGCCAGCAGCCAAGGCGGCGCGGGGGGTTTCAGGGAGCAGTTCTTC.

Only a few counts were recorded for this clone. The gene calls are TRBV19 and TRBJ2-7; D unresolved. This CDR3 contains 13 residues. Per the germline V gene, CDR1 is LNHDA and CDR2 is SQIVND (reference sequence). The ends were cut back, 1 base at V and 4 bases at J, with 8 bases in the middle. CDR3 region: CASSIVAGYEQYF. In DNA, the CDR3 is TGTGCCAGTAGTATAGTCGCCGGTTACGAGCAGTACTTC.

The sample holds a few counts of this clone. The chain carries TRBV28 and TRBJ2-5; 7 bases map to TRBD1. The CDR3 has 14 amino acids. J lost 4 bases, V lost 4 bases, and 6 bases had no gene match. Germline V gene data show CDR1 as MDHEN and CDR2 as SYDVKM. DNA of the CDR3: TGTGCCAGCAGTTCCCACAGGGGCGGAGAGACCCAGTACTTC. Amino acid sequence: CASSSHRGGETQYF.